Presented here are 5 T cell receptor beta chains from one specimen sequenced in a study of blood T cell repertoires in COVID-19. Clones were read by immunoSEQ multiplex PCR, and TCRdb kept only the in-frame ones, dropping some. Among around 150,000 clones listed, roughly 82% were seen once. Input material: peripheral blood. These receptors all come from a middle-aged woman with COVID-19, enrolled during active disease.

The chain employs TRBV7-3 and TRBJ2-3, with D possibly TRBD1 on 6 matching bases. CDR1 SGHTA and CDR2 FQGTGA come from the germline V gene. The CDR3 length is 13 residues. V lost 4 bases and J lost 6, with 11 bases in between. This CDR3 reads CASSSDRGDTQYF. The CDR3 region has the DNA TGTGCCAGCAGCTCCGATAGGGGGGATACGCAGTATTTT.

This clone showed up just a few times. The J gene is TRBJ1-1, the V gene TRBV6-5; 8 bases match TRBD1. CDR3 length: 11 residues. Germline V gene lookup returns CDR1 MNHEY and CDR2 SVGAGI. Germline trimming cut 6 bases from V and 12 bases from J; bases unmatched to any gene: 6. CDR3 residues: CASREDRDSFF. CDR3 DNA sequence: TGTGCCAGCAGAGAGGACAGGGACTCTTTCTTT.

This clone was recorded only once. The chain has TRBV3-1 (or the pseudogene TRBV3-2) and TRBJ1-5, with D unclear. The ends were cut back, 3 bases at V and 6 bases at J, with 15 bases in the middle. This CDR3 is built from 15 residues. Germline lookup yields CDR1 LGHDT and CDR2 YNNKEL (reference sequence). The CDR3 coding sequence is TGTGCCAGCAGCCAGAACCCCCAGGCCGCTCAGCCCCAGCATTTT. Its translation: CASSQNPQAAQPQHF.

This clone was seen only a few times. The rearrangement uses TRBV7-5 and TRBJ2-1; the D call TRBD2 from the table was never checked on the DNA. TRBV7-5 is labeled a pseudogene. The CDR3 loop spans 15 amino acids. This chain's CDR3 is CARSATRRRENEQFF. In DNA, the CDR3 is TGTGCCAGAAGCGCGACTAGACGTCGGGAGAATGAGCAGTTCTTC.

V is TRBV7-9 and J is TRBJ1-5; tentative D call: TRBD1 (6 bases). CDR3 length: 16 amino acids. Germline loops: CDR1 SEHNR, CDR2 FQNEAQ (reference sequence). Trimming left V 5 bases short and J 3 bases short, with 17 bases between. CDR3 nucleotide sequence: TGTGCCAGCAGCCCGGGACATACCCGAGACAATCAGCCCCAGCATTTT. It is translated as CASSPGHTRDNQPQHF.